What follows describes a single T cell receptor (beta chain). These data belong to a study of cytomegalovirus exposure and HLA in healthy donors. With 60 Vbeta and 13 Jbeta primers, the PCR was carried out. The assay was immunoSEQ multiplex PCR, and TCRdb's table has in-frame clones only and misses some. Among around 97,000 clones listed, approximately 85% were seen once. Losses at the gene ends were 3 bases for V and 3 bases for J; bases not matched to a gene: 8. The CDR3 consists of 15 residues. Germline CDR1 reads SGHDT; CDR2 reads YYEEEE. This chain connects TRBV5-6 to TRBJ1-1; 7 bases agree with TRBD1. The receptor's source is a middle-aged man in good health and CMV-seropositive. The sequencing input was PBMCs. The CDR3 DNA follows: TGTGCCAGCAGCTGGAGGGGGACAGCAGACACTGAAGCTTTCTTT. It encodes CASSWRGTADTEAFF.